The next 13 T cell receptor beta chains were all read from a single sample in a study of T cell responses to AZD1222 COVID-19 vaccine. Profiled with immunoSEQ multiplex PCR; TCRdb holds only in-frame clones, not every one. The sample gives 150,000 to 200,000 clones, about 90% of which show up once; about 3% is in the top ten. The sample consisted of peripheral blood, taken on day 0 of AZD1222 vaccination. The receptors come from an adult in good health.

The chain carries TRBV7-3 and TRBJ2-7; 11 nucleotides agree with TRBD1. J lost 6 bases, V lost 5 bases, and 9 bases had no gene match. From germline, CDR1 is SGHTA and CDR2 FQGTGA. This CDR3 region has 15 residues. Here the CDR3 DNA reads TGTGCCAGCAGCGCCGGACAGGGGGCGCGCTCCGAGCAGTACTTC. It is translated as CASSAGQGARSEQYF.

Here the CDR3 reads CASSLQRRGIARRDTQYF. Written as DNA, the CDR3 is TGTGCCAGCAGCCTTCAACGAAGAGGGATAGCGCGGAGAGATACGCAGTATTTT. This rearrangement joins TRBV7-8 to TRBJ2-3, with D perhaps TRBD2 (5 bases). V lost 5 bases and J 5 bases, leaving 26 bases between the germline ends. This CDR3 is built from 18 residues. Germline V lookup: CDR1 SGHVS, CDR2 FQNEAQ.

CDR3 protein: CASSSGQGYEQYF. DNA for the CDR3: TGTGCCAGCAGTTCAGGACAGGGCTACGAGCAGTACTTC. The chain recombines TRBV27 with TRBJ2-7, with 8 positions matching TRBD1. Germline V CDR1 and CDR2: MNHEY, SMNVEV (reference sequence). The CDR3 is made up of 13 amino acids. J gave up 3 bases and V 4 bases, and 2 bases lay outside the gene matches.

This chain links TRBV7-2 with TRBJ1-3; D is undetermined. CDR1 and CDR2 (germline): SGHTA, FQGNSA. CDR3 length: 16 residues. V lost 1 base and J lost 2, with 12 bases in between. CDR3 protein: CASSLGVGQPGNTIYF. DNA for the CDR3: TGTGCCAGCAGCTTAGGTGTCGGTCAGCCTGGAAACACCATATATTTT.

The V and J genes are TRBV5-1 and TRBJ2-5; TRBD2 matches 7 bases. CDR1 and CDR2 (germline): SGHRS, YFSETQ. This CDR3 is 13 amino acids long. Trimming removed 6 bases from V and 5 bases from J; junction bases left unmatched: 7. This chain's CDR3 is CASMSGGYETQYF. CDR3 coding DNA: TGCGCCAGCATGTCGGGAGGATACGAGACCCAGTACTTC.

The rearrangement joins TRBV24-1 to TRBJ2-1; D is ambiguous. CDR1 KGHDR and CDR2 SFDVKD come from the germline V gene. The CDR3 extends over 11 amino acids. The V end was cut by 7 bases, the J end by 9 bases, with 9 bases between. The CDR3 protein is CATRERGEQFF. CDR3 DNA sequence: TGTGCCACCAGGGAGAGAGGTGAGCAGTTCTTC.

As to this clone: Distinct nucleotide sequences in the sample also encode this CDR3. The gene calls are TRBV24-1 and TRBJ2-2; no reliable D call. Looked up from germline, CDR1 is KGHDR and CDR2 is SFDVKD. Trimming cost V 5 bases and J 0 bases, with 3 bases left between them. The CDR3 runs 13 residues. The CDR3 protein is CATSGSNTGELFF. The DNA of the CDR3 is TGTGCCACCAGTGGCTCGAACACCGGGGAGCTGTTTTTT.

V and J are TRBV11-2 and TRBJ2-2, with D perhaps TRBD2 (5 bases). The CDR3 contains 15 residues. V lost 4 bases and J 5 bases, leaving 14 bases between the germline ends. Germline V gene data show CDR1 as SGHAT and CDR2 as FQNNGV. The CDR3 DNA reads TGTGCCAGCAGCTCAATCCGGGAACAAACCGGGGAGCTGTTTTTT. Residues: CASSSIREQTGELFF.

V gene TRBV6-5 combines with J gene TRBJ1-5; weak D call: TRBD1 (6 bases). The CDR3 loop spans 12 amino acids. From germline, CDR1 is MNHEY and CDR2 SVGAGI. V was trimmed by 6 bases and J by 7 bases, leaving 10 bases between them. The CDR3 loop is CASSKTGQPQHF. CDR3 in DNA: TGTGCCAGCAGCAAAACAGGGCAGCCCCAGCATTTT.

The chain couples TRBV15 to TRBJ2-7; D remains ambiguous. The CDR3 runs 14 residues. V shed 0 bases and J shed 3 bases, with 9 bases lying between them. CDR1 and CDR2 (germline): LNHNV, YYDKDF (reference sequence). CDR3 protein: CATSREAGSYEQYF. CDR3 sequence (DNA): TGTGCCACCAGCAGAGAGGCCGGTAGCTACGAGCAGTACTTC. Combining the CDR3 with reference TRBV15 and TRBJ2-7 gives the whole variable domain DAMVIQNPRYQVTQFGKPVTLSCSQTLNHNVMYWYQQKSSQAPKLLFHYYDKDFNNEADTPDNFQSRRPNTSFCFLDIRSPGLGDTAMYLCATSREAGSYEQYFGPGTRLTVT.

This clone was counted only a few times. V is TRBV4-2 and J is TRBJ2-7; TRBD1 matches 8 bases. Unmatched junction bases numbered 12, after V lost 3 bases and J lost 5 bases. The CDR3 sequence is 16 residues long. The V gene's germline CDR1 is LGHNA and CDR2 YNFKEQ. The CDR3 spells CASSQPTGTGGHEQYF. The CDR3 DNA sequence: TGTGCCAGCAGCCAGCCCACCGGGACAGGAGGCCACGAGCAGTACTTC.

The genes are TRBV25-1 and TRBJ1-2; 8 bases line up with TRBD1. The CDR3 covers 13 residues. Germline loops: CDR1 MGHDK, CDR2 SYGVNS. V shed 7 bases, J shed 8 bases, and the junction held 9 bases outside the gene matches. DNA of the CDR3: TGTGCCAGCACTTCCGACAGGGGCGGGGGCTACACCTTC. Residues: CASTSDRGGGYTF.

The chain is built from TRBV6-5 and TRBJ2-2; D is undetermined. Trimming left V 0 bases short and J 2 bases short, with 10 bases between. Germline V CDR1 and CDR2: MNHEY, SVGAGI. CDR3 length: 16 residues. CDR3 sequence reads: CASSYSRRINTGELFF. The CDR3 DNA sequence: TGTGCCAGCAGTTACTCTAGGCGGATTAACACCGGGGAGCTGTTTTTT.